These T cell receptor beta chains were read from a single sample in a study of brain T cells in children with intractable seizures. The data were produced by immunoSEQ multiplex PCR, yet TCRdb's version contains in-frame clones alone and is incomplete. The sample has 340,000 or so clones, 93% seen once. Sequenced material: peripheral blood, taken about 5 months after surgery. The receptors derive from a boy in the first two years of life with tuberous sclerosis and intractable seizures. The CDR3 runs from the conserved cysteine through the conserved F or W. The D gene is left open where the match is weak. Clone size, where shown, is once, few, many, or a class for clones that have expanded.

-	TRBV7-8	TRBJ2-3	-	TGTGCCAGCAGCTTTTCCGGGAGAAGCACAGATACGCAGTATTTT	CASSFSGRSTDTQYF
-	TRBV2	TRBJ2-3	-	TGTGCCAGCCTCGTGGACAGCCGCACAGATACGCAGTATTTT	CASLVDSRTDTQYF
-	TRBV19	TRBJ1-1	-	TGTGCCAGTAGTATCTCGGCAGGGGTGAGCACTGAAGCTTTCTTT	CASSISAGVSTEAFF
once	TRBV30	TRBJ1-1	-	TGTGCTAGCGGTAGAATGAACACTGAAGCTTTCTTT	CASGRMNTEAFF
-	TRBV7-3	TRBJ2-5	-	TGTGCCAGCAGCCTTTCACAGGGGAGGCAAGAGACCCAGTACTTC	CASSLSQGRQETQYF
once	TRBV9	TRBJ2-6	TRBD1	TGTGCCAGCAGCGTAGCTACCCTCGGCAGGGGGATCTCTGGGGCCAACGTCCTGACTTTC	CASSVATLGRGISGANVLTF
-	TRBV29-1	TRBJ1-5	-	TGCAGCGCCGCAGGGGATAGCAATCAGCCCCAGCATTTT	CSAAGDSNQPQHF
-	TRBV27	TRBJ1-6	TRBD1	TGTGCCAGCAGTAGGCGGACAGGGGGTCTAAATAATTCACCCCTCCACTTT	CASSRRTGGLNNSPLHF
-	TRBV6-1	TRBJ2-3	TRBD2	TGTGCCAGCAGTGAACCCGGAGCGGGGACTAGCACAGATACGCAGTATTTT	CASSEPGAGTSTDTQYF
-	TRBV2	TRBJ2-7	-	TGTGCCAGCAGTGGTGGCCAGACTGCCTACGAGCAGTACTTC	CASSGGQTAYEQYF
-	TRBV2	TRBJ1-1	-	TGTGCCAGCAGGACAAGACGTTTGAACACTGAAGCTTTCTTT	CASRTRRLNTEAFF
once	TRBV7-6	TRBJ1-1	TRBD1	TGTGCCAGCAGCTTAGGGACAGGGAACACTGAAGCTTTCTTT	CASSLGTGNTEAFF
-	TRBV7-9	TRBJ1-1	-	TGTGCCAGCAGCTTTCAGGGCACTGAAGCTTTCTTT	CASSFQGTEAFF
-	TRBV30	TRBJ1-1	TRBD1	TGTGCCTGGGGGGGGACAGTTCGCACTGAAGCTTTCTTT	CAWGGTVRTEAFF
-	TRBV4-1	TRBJ1-1	-	TGCGCCAGCAGCCAAGTAGGGGAGAAACGGTCAGGGGAAGCTTTCTTT	CASSQVGEKRSGEAFF
-	TRBV28	TRBJ1-2	TRBD1	TGTGCCAGCAGCCCTGGGACAGGGAGGGCCTATGGCTACACCTTC	CASSPGTGRAYGYTF
-	TRBV6-4	TRBJ1-2	-	TGTGCCAGCAGTGAAACAGGGAGAGGCTATGGCTACACCTTC	CASSETGRGYGYTF
few	TRBV5-4	TRBJ1-6	-	TGTGCCAGCAGCTTTTCCAGGGATGGTTCACCCCTCCACTTT	CASSFSRDGSPLHF
-	TRBV5-8	TRBJ2-5	-	TGTGCCAGCAGCCCTTCGCTGAGGAAGCAAGAGACCCAGTACTTC	CASSPSLRKQETQYF
-	TRBV3-1/TRBV3-2	TRBJ2-3	TRBD1	TGTGCCAGCAGCCCATCGGGACAGGGGACAGATACGCAGTATTTT	CASSPSGQGTDTQYF
-	TRBV6-5	TRBJ1-1	-	TGTGCCAGCCGAATTGGGGGATGGACTGAAGCTTTCTTT	CASRIGGWTEAFF
-	TRBV2	TRBJ2-5	-	TGTGCCAGCGGAACGACTCAAGAGACCCAGTACTTC	CASGTTQETQYF
-	TRBV14	TRBJ1-2	-	TGTGCCAGCAGCCGGGACACCATGGGAACCTATGGCTACACCTTC	CASSRDTMGTYGYTF
-	TRBV5-1	TRBJ1-4	-	TGCGCCAGCAGTTCGACTGGGGCTAATGAAAAACTGTTTTTT	CASSSTGANEKLFF
-	TRBV20-1	TRBJ1-3	-	TGCAGTGCTAGTATAGGGGGTGGAAACACCATATATTTT	CSASIGGGNTIYF
-	TRBV5-1	TRBJ2-7	TRBD2	TGCGCCAGCAGCTCAGTCCCGGGACTAGCAGGCGAGCAGTACTTC	CASSSVPGLAGEQYF
-	TRBV6-1	TRBJ1-1	-	TGTGCCAGCAGTGAAATAAGGGGGAGAGTGAACACTGAAGCTTTCTTT	CASSEIRGRVNTEAFF
-	TRBV15	TRBJ2-1	-	TGTGCCACCAGCAGACAGCTAGACTCCTACAATGAGCAGTTCTTC	CATSRQLDSYNEQFF
-	TRBV5-1	TRBJ2-2	-	TGCGCCAGCAGCTTGTATGAACAAGCCGCGAACACCGGGGAGCTGTTTTTT	CASSLYEQAANTGELFF
-	TRBV11-1	TRBJ2-2	TRBD2	TGTGCCAGCAGCAGGGGACTAGCGGGAGGGCCCGGGGAGCTGTTTTTT	CASSRGLAGGPGELFF
-	TRBV25-1	TRBJ1-2	TRBD1	TGTGCCAGCAGTGACTACCCCGGGACAGGGGATGGCTACACCTTC	CASSDYPGTGDGYTF
-	TRBV6-6	TRBJ1-5	-	TGTGCCAGCAGTCATTCCCGAGGACAGTTTAGCAATCAGCCCCAGCATTTT	CASSHSRGQFSNQPQHF
-	TRBV5-1	TRBJ2-1	-	TGCGCCAGCAGCTTGGCCGGGAGCAATGAGCAGTTCTTC	CASSLAGSNEQFF
once	TRBV5-8	TRBJ2-7	-	TGTGCCAGCATAGGGCGGGGATCAGACGAGCAGTACTTC	CASIGRGSDEQYF
-	TRBV6-5	TRBJ2-1	-	TGTGCCAGCACTCAGGGCCCGAATGAGCAGTTCTTC	CASTQGPNEQFF
-	TRBV7-3	TRBJ2-3	-	TGTGCCAGCAGCTTAAGTGGTTCCACAGATACGCAGTATTTT	CASSLSGSTDTQYF
-	TRBV27	TRBJ2-1	TRBD2	TGTGCCAGCAGCCTAAAGCGGGGGGTCTCACGGGCCATCTTC	CASSLKRGVSRAIF
-	TRBV20-1	TRBJ2-5	-	TGCAGTGCCCACCAATCAGGGACCCAGTACTTC	CSAHQSGTQYF
-	TRBV12-5	TRBJ2-6	-	TGTGCTAGTGGTTTGGGGGGTACTGGGGCCAACGTCCTGACTTTC	CASGLGGTGANVLTF
-	TRBV3-1/TRBV3-2	TRBJ2-5	-	TGTGCCAGCAGACCCGGCGGAGAGACCCAGTACTTC	CASRPGGETQYF
-	TRBV12-3/TRBV12-4	TRBJ1-1	-	TGTGCCAGCAGTTTAGGGACTTTCACTGAAGCTTTCTTT	CASSLGTFTEAFF
-	TRBV7-3	TRBJ2-3	-	TGTGCCAGCAGCCGAAACCCAAATACAGATACGCAGTATTTT	CASSRNPNTDTQYF
-	TRBV5-1	TRBJ2-7	TRBD2	TGCGCCAGCAGCTTGGGATCTAGCGGGAGCTTGTACGAGCAGTACTTC	CASSLGSSGSLYEQYF
-	TRBV6-6	TRBJ2-5	-	TGTGCCAGCAGTCCCCAGGGATATTCAGGGTATGGGGAGACCCAGTACTTC	CASSPQGYSGYGETQYF
-	TRBV7-8	TRBJ1-4	TRBD1	TGTGCCAGCAGCTTAGCCCGAACAGGGGGTAATGAAAAACTGTTTTTT	CASSLARTGGNEKLFF
-	TRBV20-1	TRBJ2-3	TRBD2	TGCAGTGCTAGTTCCCCTAGCGGGGGGGTCTATACGCAGTATTTT	CSASSPSGGVYTQYF
-	TRBV5-6	TRBJ1-1	-	TGTGCCAGCAGCTACCGGACAGATAACACTGAAGCTTTCTTT	CASSYRTDNTEAFF
-	TRBV5-1	TRBJ2-3	-	TGCGCCAGCAGCTTGGGGGGAACTAGCACAGATACGCAGTATTTT	CASSLGGTSTDTQYF
-	TRBV6-5	TRBJ1-2	TRBD1	TGTGCCAGCAAGTACAGGGGGGACTATGGCTACACCTTC	CASKYRGDYGYTF
-	TRBV29-1	TRBJ2-1	TRBD2	TGCAGCGTTCGACTAGCGGGAGTTCATGAGCAGTTCTTC	CSVRLAGVHEQFF
-	TRBV19	TRBJ2-2	-	TGTGCCAGTAGTATATCTGGGTACACCGGGGAGCTGTTTTTT	CASSISGYTGELFF
-	TRBV6-5	TRBJ2-1	-	TGTGCCAGCAGCCCCGGGAGGGGGCCCTACAATGAGCAGTTCTTC	CASSPGRGPYNEQFF